These 2 T cell receptor beta chains originate from one sample sequenced in a study of T cell changes during pregnancy in multiple sclerosis. Profiling relied on immunoSEQ multiplex PCR, and the TCRdb table lists in-frame clones only, not all of them. The table records around 48,000 clones, 92% of them present only once. The sample here was CD4+ T cells from peripheral blood mononuclear cells, taken in the third trimester of pregnancy. The source of these receptors is a female donor with multiple sclerosis, enrolled in a pregnancy study.

The chain links TRBV7-2 to TRBJ2-2; 10 bases are shared with TRBD1. Germline V gene lookup returns CDR1 SGHTA and CDR2 FQGNSA. V lost 4 bases and J lost 5; bases outside the gene matches: 4. The CDR3 length is 15 residues. The CDR3 region is CASSYRTGGTGELFF. The CDR3 nucleotides are TGTGCCAGCAGCTACAGGACAGGGGGGACCGGGGAGCTGTTTTTT.

V gene TRBV28 combines with J gene TRBJ2-3; 7 bases fit TRBD1. The germline V gene has CDR1 MDHEN and CDR2 SYDVKM. V lost 6 bases to trimming and J lost 3 bases; unmatched junction nucleotides: 9. The CDR3 length is 15 residues. CDR3 in amino acids: CASSQRQGRTDTQYF. CDR3 DNA: TGTGCCAGCAGCCAAAGACAGGGCAGAACAGATACGCAGTATTTT.